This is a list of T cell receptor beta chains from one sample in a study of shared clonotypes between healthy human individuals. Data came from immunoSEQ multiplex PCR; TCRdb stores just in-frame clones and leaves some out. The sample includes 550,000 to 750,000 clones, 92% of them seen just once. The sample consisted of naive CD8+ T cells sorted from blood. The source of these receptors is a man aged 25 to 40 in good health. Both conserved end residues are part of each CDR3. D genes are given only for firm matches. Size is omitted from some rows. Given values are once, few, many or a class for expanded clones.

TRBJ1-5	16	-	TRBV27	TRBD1	TGTGCCAGCAGACCTACAGGGGCCTGGGGCAATCAGCCCCAGCATTTT	CASRPTGAWGNQPQHF
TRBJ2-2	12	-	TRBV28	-	TGTGCCAGCCGGAAAGGGACCGGGGAGCTGTTTTTT	CASRKGTGELFF
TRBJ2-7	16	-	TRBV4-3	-	TGCGCCAGCAGCCAAGGTCAGACCTCTTACTCCTACGAGCAGTACTTC	CASSQGQTSYSYEQYF
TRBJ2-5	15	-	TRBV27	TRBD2	TGTGCCAGCAGTTTACTAGCGGGAGGGCCAGAGACCCAGTACTTC	CASSLLAGGPETQYF
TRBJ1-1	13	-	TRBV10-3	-	TGTGCCATCAGTGACTTAGCGGACACTGAAGCTTTCTTT	CAISDLADTEAFF
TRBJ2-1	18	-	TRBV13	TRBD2	TGTGCCAGCAGCGAGAGGACTAGCGGGAGGAGGGGGTACAATGAGCAGTTCTTC	CASSERTSGRRGYNEQFF
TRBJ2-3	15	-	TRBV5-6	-	TGTGCCAGCAGTTACCGACAGACTAGCACAGATACGCAGTATTTT	CASSYRQTSTDTQYF
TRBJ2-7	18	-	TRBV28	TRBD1	TGTGCCAGCAGTTTACCATCTCGCGGGACAGGGGTATCCTACGAGCAGTACTTC	CASSLPSRGTGVSYEQYF
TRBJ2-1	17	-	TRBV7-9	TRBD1	TGTGCCAGCAGCTGGGGTAAGACAGGGGCGAACTACAATGAGCAGTTCTTC	CASSWGKTGANYNEQFF
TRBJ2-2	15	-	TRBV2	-	TGTGCCAGCAGGGATACATTCAAGAACACCGGGGAGCTGTTTTTT	CASRDTFKNTGELFF
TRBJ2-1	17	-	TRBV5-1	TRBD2	TGCGCCAGCAGCCCTTTCCCAACTAGCGGGAGGCAGGTTGAGCAGTTCTTC	CASSPFPTSGRQVEQFF
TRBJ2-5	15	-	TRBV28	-	TGTGCCAGCAGTTCTGGGACTCCGAATTACGGGACCCAGTACTTC	CASSSGTPNYGTQYF
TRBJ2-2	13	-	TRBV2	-	TGTGCCAGCAGTGTTGGGACCCCCGGGGAGCTGTTTTTT	CASSVGTPGELFF
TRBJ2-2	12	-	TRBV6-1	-	TGTGCCAGCAGTGCCGACACCGGGGAGCTGTTTTTT	CASSADTGELFF
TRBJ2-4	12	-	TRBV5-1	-	TGCGCCAGCAGGGGGCCCCGGAACATTCAGTACTTC	CASRGPRNIQYF
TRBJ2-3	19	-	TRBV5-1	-	TGCGCCAGCAGCCCGGGACCGGCCGGGGCGGTTGGGGGCACAGATACGCAGTATTTT	CASSPGPAGAVGGTDTQYF
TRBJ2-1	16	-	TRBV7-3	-	TGTGCCAGCAGCGACCCAACAGGGTATAACTACAATGAGCAGTTCTTC	CASSDPTGYNYNEQFF
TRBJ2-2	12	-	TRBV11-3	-	TGTGCCAGCAGCTCTCAGAACGGGGAGCTGTTTTTT	CASSSQNGELFF
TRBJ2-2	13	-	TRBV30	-	TGTGCCTGGAGTCCTCAGAACACCGGGGAGCTGTTTTTT	CAWSPQNTGELFF
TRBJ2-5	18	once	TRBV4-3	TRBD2	TGCGCCAGCAGCCAAGAGCGGGAGCACCACGGTCGGCCGAAGACCCAGTACTTC	CASSQEREHHGRPKTQYF
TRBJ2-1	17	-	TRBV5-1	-	TGCGCCAGCAGCTTGGCCGCGGTAAACAGGGTATCAGGTGAGCAGTTCTTC	CASSLAAVNRVSGEQFF
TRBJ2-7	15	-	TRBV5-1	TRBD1	TGCGCCAGCAGCTTGGCCGACAGGGGCTACTACGAGCAGTACTTC	CASSLADRGYYEQYF
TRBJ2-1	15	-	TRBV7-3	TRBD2	TGTGCCAGCAGCTTAATTGGACTAGCGGGCAATGAGCAGTTCTTC	CASSLIGLAGNEQFF
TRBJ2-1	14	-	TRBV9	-	TGTGCCAGCAGCGTAGATGGCTCCTACAATGAGCAGTTCTTC	CASSVDGSYNEQFF
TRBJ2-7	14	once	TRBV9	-	TGTGCCGCCTCAGAAAACCAGGCAGCCTACGAGCAGTACTTC	CAASENQAAYEQYF
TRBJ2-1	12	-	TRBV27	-	TGTGCCAGCAGTCCCACGGGTGGTGAGCAGTTCTTC	CASSPTGGEQFF
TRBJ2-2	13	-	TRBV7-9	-	TGTGCCGGCCCCTCCGTGAACACCGGGGAGCTGTTTTTT	CAGPSVNTGELFF
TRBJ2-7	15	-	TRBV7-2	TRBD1	TGTGCCAGCAGCTTACCGGGACAGGGGTCCTACGAGCAGTACTTC	CASSLPGQGSYEQYF
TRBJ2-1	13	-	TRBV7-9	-	TGTGCCAGCCTGGGGTCGAAATACAATGAGCAGTTCTTC	CASLGSKYNEQFF
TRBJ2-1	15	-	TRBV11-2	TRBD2	TGTGCCAGTAATGACGGGACTAGCGGGAGTATTGAGCAGTTCTTC	CASNDGTSGSIEQFF
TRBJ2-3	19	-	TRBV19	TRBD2	TGTGCCAGTAGTATAGTTCTTGGAGCTAGCGGCTACTACACAGATACGCAGTATTTT	CASSIVLGASGYYTDTQYF
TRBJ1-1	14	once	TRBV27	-	TGTGCCAGCAGCCCCACCCCGCTGGCAGGTGTAGCTTTCTTT	CASSPTPLAGVAFF
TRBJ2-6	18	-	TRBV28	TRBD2	TGTGCCAGCAGTTTTGGACTAGCGGGAGTTTTTGGGGCCAACGTCCTGACTTTC	CASSFGLAGVFGANVLTF
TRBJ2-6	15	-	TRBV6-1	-	TGTGCCAGCAGTGAATCAGTATCTGGGGCCAACGTCCTGACTTTC	CASSESVSGANVLTF
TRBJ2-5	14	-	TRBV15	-	TGTGCCACCAGCAGAGAGGGAAGTCAAGAGACCCAGTACTTC	CATSREGSQETQYF
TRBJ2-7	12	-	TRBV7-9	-	TGTGCCAGCAGCGGACTCGACTACGAGCAGTACTTC	CASSGLDYEQYF
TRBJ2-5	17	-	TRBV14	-	TGTGCCAGCAGCCCGATGTCAGTGGGACCTTACCAAGAGACCCAGTACTTC	CASSPMSVGPYQETQYF
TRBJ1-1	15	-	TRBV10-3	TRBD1	TGTGCCATCAGTGAGGGGACAGGGACGAACACTGAAGCTTTCTTT	CAISEGTGTNTEAFF
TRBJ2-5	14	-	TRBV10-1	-	TGCGCCAGCAGTGAAACAGGGGAGGAAGAGACCCAGTACTTC	CASSETGEEETQYF
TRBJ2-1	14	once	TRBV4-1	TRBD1	TGCGCCAGCAGCCATACTCGGGACAGGGGTGAGCAGTTCTTC	CASSHTRDRGEQFF
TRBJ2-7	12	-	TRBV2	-	TGTGCCAGCGGGACATGGAGCGACGAGCAGTACTTC	CASGTWSDEQYF
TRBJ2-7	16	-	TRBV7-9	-	TGTGCCAGCAGCTTAGCGTCCCAGCCTAGCTCCTACGAGCAGTACTTC	CASSLASQPSSYEQYF
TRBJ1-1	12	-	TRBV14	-	TGTGCCAGCAGCGAGTTACGGGCTGAAGCTTTCTTT	CASSELRAEAFF
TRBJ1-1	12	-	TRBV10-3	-	TGTGCCATCAGTGAGGGGGTTACTGAAGCTTTCTTT	CAISEGVTEAFF
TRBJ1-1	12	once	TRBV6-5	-	TGTGCCAGCAGTCCCACTAGGGGTGAAGCTTTCTTT	CASSPTRGEAFF
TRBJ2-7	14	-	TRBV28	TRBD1	TGTGCCAGCAGTCCACGGGACAGATCCTACGAGCAGTACTTC	CASSPRDRSYEQYF
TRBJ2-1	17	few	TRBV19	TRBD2	TGTGCCAGTAGTATAGATCTCGGGAGGCCCAATTACAATGAGCAGTTCTTC	CASSIDLGRPNYNEQFF
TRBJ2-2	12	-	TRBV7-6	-	TGTGCCAGCAGCTTGGTAACCGGGGAGCTGTTTTTT	CASSLVTGELFF
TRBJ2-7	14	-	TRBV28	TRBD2	TGTGCCAGCAGACTAGCGGCCCTTTCCTACGAGCAGTACTTC	CASRLAALSYEQYF
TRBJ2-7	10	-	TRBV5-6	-	TGTGCCAGCAGCGGGCCGCAGTTGGACTTC	CASSGPQLDF